This note documents a single TCR beta chain sequence. What it binds is not known. With the Oncomine TCR Beta short-read assay, DNA from cultured CD4+ T cells was sequenced. Each CDR3 protein is one row after TCRdb ran MiXCR on the PCR reads. Altogether around 25,000 distinct CDR3 sequences are present, roughly 44% being singletons, with the ten largest covering 7.2%. Treatment indicated: roughly 10-day PBMC culture with coronavirus spike peptide pools or control peptides (ViraFEST assay). T cells were expanded with peptide pools, and expanded clonotypes were identified by TCR sequencing. The culture of 2 million or so PBMCs per well included approximately 10 IU/ml IL-2 and approximately 10 ug/ml peptide pools. The data belong to a study of vaccination and CD4 T cells after COVID-19. At the level of the study: Overlapping SARS-CoV-2, HCoV-NL63, HCoV-OC43 and HCoV-229E spike peptides were used to stimulate cells. Overall study results and limits: Data came from relatively few convalescent patients and lacked early post-infection timepoints.

V was cut by 3 bases and J by 2 bases, with 16 bases left in between. This CDR3 is built from 16 residues. Germline CDR1 is MDHEN and CDR2 is SYDVKM. The sequenced material came from CD4+ T cells from blood, cultured in vitro. The TCR was taken from a human donor who had recovered from COVID-19. This sequence joins TRBV28 and TRBJ1-1; D unclear. CDR3 in DNA: TGTGCCAGCAGTTTTAACCCGGAATCCCACAACACTGAAGCTTTCTTT. It encodes CASSFNPESHNTEAFF.